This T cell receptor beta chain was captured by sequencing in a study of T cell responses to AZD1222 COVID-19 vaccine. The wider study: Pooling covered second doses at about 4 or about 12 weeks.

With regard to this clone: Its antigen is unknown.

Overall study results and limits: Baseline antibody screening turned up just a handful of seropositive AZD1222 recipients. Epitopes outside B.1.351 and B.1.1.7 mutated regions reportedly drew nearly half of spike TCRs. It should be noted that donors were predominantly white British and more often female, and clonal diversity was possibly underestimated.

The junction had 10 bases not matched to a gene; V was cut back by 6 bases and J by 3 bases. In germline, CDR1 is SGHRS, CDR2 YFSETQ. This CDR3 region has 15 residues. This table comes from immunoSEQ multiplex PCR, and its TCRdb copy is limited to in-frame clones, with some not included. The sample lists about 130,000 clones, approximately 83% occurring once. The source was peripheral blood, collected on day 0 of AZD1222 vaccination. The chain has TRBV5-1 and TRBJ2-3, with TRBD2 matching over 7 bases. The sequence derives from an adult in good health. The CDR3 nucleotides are TGCGCCAGCATGCGGGGGAGGGGTCATACAGATACGCAGTATTTT. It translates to CASMRGRGHTDTQYF.